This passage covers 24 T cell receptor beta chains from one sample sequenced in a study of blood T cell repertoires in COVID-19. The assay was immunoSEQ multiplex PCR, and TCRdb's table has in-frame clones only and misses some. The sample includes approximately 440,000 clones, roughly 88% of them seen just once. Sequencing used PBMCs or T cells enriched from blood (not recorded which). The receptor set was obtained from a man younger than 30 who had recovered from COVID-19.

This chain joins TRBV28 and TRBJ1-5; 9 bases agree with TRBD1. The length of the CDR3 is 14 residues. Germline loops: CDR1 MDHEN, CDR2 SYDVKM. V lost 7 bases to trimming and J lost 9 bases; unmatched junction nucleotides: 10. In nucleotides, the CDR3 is TGTGCCAGCAAGTCGGGACAGGGCGGACGGCCCCAGCATTTT. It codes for CASKSGQGGRPQHF.

The CDR3 protein is CASSREVGVTFEQYF. For the CDR3, the DNA is TGTGCCAGCTCACGTGAGGTGGGAGTGACATTCGAGCAGTACTTC. The V gene is TRBV18, the J gene TRBJ2-7; TRBD2 is a possible D gene (5 bases). The CDR3 is 15 amino acids. The V gene's germline CDR1 is KGHSH and CDR2 LQKENI. V dropped 4 bases and J dropped 6 bases, with 19 bases sitting between them.

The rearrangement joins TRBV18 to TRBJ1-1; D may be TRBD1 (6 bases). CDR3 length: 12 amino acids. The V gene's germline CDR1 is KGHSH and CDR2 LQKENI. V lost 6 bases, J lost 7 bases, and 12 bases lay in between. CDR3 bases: TGTGCCAGCTCGGAACAGGGTTATGAAGCTTTCTTT. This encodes CASSEQGYEAFF. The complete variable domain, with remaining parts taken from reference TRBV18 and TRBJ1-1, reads NAGVMQNPRHLVRRRGQEARLRCSPMKGHSHVYWYRQLPEEGLKFMVYLQKENIIDESGMPKERFSAEFPKEGPSILRIQQVVRGDSAAYFCASSEQGYEAFFGQGTRLTVV.

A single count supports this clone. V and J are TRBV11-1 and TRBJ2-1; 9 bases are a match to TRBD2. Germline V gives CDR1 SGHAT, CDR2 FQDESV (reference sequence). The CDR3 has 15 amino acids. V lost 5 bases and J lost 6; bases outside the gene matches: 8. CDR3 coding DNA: TGTGCCAGCAGCGGTATAGCGGGAGTTTCCAATGAGCAGTTCTTC. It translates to CASSGIAGVSNEQFF.

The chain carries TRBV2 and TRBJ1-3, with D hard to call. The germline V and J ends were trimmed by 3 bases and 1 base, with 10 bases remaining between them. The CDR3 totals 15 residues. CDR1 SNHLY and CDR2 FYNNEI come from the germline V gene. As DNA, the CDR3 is TGTGCCAGCAGTGAGGAGGGCTCATCTGGAAACACCATATATTTT. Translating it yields CASSEEGSSGNTIYF.

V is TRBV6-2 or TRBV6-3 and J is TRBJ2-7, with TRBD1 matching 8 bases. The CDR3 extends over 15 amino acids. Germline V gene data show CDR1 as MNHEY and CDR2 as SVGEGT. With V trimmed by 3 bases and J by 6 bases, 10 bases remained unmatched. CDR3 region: CASSYVPTGVGEQYF. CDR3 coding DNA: TGTGCCAGCAGTTATGTCCCGACAGGGGTGGGCGAGCAGTACTTC.

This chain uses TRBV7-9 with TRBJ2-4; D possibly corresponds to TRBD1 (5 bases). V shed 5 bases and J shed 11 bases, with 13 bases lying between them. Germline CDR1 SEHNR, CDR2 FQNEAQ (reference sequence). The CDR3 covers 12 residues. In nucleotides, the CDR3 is TGTGCCAGCAGCGATGCCGACAGACTTCAGTACTTC. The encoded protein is CASSDADRLQYF.

The CDR3 region has the DNA TGCAGCGTCATTAGGGGGCTCGAGCAGTACTTC. It encodes CSVIRGLEQYF. V gene TRBV29-1 combines with J gene TRBJ2-7; 7 bases fit TRBD1. The CDR3 runs 11 residues. Trimming took 6 bases from V and 6 from J; bases not matched to a gene: 5. CDR1 SQVTM and CDR2 ANQGSEA come from the germline V gene.

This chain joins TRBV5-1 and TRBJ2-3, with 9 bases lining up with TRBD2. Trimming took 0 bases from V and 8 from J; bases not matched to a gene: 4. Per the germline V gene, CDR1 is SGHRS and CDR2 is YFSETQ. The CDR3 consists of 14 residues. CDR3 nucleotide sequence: TGCGCCAGCAGCTTGGCTAGCGGGGAGCCTACGCAGTATTTT. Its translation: CASSLASGEPTQYF.

The CDR3 DNA is TGTGCCAGCAGACCGACCGGGACAGGGGAGAATCAGCCCCAGCATTTT. It is translated as CASRPTGTGENQPQHF. The chain is built from TRBV6-6 and TRBJ1-5; 10 positions agree with TRBD1. Germline CDR1 MNHNY, CDR2 SVGAGI (reference sequence). The CDR3 sequence is 16 residues long. Losses at the gene ends were 6 bases for V and 4 bases for J; bases not matched to a gene: 9.

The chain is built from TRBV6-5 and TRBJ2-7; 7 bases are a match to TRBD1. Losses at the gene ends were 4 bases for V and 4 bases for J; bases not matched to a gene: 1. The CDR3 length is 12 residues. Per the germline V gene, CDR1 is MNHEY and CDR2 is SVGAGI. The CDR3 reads CASSSTGYEQYF. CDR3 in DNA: TGTGCCAGCAGTTCGACAGGGTACGAGCAGTACTTC.

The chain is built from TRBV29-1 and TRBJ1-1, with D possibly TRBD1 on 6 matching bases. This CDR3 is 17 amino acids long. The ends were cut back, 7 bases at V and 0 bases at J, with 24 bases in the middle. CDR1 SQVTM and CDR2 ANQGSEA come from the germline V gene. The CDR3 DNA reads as TGCAGCGCCAAGTTTTCTCCGGGACACCGAATGAACACTGAAGCTTTCTTT. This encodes CSAKFSPGHRMNTEAFF.

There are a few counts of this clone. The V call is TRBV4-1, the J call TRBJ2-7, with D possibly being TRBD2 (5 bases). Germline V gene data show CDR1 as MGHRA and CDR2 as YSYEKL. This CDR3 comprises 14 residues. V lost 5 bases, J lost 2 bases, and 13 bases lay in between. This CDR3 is CASSTQDGAYEQYF. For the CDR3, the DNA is TGCGCCAGCAGCACCCAGGACGGGGCCTACGAGCAGTACTTC.

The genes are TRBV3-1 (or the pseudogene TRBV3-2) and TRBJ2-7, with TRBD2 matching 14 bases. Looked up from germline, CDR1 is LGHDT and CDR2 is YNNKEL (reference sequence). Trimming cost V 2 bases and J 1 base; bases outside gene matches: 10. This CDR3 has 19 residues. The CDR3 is CASSQSPGTSGRESYEQYF. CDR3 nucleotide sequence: TGTGCCAGCAGCCAATCCCCTGGGACTAGCGGGAGAGAATCCTACGAGCAGTACTTC.

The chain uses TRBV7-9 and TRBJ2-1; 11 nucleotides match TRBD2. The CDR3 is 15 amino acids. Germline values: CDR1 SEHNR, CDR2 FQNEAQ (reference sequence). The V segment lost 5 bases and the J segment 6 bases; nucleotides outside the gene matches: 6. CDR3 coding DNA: TGTGCCAGCAGCCCTGGGACTAGCGGATTCAATGAGCAGTTCTTC. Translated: CASSPGTSGFNEQFF.

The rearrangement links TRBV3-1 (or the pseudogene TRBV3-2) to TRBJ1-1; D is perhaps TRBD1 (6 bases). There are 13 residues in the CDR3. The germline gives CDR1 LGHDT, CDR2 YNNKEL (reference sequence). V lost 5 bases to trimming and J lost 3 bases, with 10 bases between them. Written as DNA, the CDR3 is TGTGCCAGCAGCTCACAGGGTCACACTGAAGCTTTCTTT. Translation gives CASSSQGHTEAFF.

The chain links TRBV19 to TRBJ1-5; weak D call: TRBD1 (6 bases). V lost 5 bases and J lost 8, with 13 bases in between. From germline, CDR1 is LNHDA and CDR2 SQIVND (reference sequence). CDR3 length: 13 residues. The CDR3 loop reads CASSGQGKEPQHF. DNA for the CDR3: TGTGCCAGTAGTGGTCAGGGGAAGGAGCCCCAGCATTTT.

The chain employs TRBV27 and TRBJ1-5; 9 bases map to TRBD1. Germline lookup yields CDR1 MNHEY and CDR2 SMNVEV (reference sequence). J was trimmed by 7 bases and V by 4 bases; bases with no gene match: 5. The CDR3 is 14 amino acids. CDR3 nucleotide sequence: TGTGCCAGCAGTTCGACAGGGGGAGGGCAGCCCCAGCATTTT. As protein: CASSSTGGGQPQHF.

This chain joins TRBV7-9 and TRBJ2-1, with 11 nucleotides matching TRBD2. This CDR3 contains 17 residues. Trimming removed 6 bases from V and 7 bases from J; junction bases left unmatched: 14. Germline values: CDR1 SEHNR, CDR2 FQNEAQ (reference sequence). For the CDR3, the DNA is TGTGCCAGCAGGCCGGATATAGCGGGAGGGCCAAATAATGAGCAGTTCTTC. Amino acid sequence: CASRPDIAGGPNNEQFF.

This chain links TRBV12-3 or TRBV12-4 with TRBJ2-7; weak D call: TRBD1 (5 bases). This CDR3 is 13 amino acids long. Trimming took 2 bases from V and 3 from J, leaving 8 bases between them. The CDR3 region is CASSLWQGYEQYF. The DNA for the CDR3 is TGTGCCAGCAGTTTATGGCAGGGCTACGAGCAGTACTTC.

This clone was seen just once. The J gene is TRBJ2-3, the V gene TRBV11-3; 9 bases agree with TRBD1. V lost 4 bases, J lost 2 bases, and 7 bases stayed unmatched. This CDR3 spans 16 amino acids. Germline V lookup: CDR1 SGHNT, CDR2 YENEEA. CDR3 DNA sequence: TGTGCCAGCAGCTCCAGACAGGGGGGTCCCACAGATACGCAGTATTTT. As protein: CASSSRQGGPTDTQYF.

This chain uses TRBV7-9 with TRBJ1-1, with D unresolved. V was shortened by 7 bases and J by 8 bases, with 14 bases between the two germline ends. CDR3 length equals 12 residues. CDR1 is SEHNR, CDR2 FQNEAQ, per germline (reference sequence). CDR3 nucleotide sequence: TGTGCCAGCAACCCTGATGGAGTAGAAGCTTTCTTT. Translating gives CASNPDGVEAFF.

Here the CDR3 reads CASSVDGGSYEQYF. The CDR3 DNA follows: TGTGCCAGCAGCGTAGACGGCGGTTCCTACGAGCAGTACTTC. This chain links TRBV9 with TRBJ2-7; the D is unclear. Looked up from germline, CDR1 is SGDLS and CDR2 is YYNGEE. Trimming shortened V by 0 bases and J by 1 base, and 8 bases separated the two germline ends. The CDR3 is 14 amino acids.

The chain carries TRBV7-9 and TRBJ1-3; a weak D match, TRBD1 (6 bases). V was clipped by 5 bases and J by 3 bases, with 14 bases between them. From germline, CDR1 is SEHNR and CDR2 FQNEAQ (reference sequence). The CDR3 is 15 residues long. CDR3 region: CASSLLAGVGNTIYF. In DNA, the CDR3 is TGTGCCAGCAGCCTCCTGGCAGGGGTTGGAAACACCATATATTTT.